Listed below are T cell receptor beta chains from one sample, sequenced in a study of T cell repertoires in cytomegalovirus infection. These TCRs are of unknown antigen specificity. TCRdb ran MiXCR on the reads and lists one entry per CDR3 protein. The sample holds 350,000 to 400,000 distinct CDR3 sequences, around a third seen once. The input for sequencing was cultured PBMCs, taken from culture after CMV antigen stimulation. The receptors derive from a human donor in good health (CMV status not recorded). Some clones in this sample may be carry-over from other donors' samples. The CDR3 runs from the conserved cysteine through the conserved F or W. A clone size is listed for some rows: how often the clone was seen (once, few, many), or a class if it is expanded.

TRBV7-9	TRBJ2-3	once	CASNSRGAVRTDTQYF
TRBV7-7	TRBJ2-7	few	CASSPLAGGYSSYEQYF
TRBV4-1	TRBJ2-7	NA	CASSQAGRAYEQYF
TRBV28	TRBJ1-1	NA	CASSYWNTEAFF
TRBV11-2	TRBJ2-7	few	CASSLERASYEQYF
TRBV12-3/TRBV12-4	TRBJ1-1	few	CASSSRGQDTEAFF
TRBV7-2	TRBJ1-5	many	CASSSLNQPQHF
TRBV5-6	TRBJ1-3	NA	CASSPTGRLSGNTIYF
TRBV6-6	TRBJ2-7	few	CASSYDSSGATIYEQYF
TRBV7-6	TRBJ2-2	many	CASSRTSENTGELFF
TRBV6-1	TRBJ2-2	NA	CASSLKIMNTGELFF
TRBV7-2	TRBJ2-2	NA	CASIQGPFVEKLFF
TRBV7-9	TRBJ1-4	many	CASSPRQGHEKLFF
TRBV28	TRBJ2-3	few	CASSFGSARGTSDTQYF
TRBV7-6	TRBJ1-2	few	CASTPDSNLFKINYGYTF
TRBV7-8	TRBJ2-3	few	CASSPGTSGPGPDTQYF
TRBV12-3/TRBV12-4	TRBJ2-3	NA	CASSSTGALGDTQYF
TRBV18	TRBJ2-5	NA	CASSPQVRGTQETQYF
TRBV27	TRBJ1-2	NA	CASSSRDGGNSLNYGYTF
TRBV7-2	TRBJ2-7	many	CASSLSQEHYEQYF
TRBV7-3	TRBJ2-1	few	CASSWRGEQFF
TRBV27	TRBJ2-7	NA	CASSSQGTSSYEQYF
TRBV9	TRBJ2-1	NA	CASSVDASGIPQFF
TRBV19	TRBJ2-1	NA	CASSVSGLLNEQFF
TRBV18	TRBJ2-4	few	CASSPPSISRNIQYF
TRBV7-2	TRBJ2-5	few	CASSLMPLTSPQETQYF
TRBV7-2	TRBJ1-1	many	CASSLMSGKAFF
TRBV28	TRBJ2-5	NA	CASSNNTGTSGRAPETQYF
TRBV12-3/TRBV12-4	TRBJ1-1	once	CASSERGQLNTEAFF
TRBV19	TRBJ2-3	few	CASSSGLSDTQYF
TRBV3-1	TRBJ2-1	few	CASSQDLRGSEQFF
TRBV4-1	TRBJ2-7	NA	CASSQGLAGGSSYEQYF
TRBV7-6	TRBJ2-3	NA	CASSLVSGTLTDTQYF
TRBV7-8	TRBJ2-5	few	CASSLLEDRGGETQYF
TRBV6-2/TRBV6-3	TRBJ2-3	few	CASSYSGLAGITDTQYF
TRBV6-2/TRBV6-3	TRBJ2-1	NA	CASSYAPSGISSASYNEQFF
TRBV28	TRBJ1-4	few	CASSSPVAGWNEKLFF
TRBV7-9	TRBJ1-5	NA	CTSSKTRTETLSNQPQHF
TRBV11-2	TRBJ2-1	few	CASSLRLAGGGPFF
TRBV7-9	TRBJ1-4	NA	CASSLARQSNNEKLFF
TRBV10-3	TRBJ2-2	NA	CAISEREDTGELFF
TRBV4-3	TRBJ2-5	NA	CASSQAPGPGETQYF
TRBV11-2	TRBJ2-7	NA	CASSLEAGPYEQYF
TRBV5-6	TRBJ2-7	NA	CASSLDPLAGEYF
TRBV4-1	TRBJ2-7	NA	CASRMTDSHGYEQYF
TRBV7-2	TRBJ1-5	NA	CASSSTGTHPSNQPQHF
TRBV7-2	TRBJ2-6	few	CASSLSGTGAPSGANVLTF
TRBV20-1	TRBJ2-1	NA	CSATQIAGGRFNEQFF
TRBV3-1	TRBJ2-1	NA	CASSQGDRGKFF
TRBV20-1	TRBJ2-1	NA	CSAIQTSREQFF